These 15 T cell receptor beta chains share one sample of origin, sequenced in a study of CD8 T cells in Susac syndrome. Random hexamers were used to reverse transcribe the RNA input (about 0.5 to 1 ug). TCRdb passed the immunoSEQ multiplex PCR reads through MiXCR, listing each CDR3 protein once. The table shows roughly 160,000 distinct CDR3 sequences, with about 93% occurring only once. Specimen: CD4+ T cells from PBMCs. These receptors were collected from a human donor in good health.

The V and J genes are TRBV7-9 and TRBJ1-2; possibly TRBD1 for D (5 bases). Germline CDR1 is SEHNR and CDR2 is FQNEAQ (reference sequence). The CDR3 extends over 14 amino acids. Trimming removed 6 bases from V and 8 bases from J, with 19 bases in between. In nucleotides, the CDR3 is TGTGCCAGCAGGCCAGACGGGACCCTGGAAGGCTACACCTTC. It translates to CASRPDGTLEGYTF.

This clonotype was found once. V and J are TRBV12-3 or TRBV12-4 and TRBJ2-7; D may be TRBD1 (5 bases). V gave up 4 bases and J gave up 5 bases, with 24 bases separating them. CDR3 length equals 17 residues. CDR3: CASSYSEYVRVSDEQYF. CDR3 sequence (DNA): TGTGCCAGCAGTTATTCGGAGTACGTCAGGGTATCGGACGAGCAGTACTTC.

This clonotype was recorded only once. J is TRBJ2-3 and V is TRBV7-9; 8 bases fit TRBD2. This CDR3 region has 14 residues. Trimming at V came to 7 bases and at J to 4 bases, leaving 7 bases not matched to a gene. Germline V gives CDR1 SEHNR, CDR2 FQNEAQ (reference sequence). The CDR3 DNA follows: TGTGCCAGCACCAGTCGGGGGGGAGCAGATACGCAGTATTTT. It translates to CASTSRGGADTQYF.

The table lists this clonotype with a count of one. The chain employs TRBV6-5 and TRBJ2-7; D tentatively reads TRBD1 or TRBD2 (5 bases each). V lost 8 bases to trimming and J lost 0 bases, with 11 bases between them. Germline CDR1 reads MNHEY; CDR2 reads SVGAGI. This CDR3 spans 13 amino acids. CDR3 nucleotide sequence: TGTGCCAGCGCTAGGGACGGCTCCTACGAGCAGTACTTC. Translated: CASARDGSYEQYF.

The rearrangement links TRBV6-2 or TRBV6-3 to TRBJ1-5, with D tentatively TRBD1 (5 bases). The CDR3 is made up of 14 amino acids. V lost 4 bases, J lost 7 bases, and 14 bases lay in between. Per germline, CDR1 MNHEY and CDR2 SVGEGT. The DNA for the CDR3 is TGTGCCAGCAGTTCTCAGGGCGATCGACAGCCCCAGCATTTT. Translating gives CASSSQGDRQPQHF.

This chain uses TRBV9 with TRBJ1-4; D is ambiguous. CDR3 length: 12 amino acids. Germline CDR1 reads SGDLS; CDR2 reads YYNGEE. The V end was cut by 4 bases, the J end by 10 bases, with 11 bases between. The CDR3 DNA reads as TGTGCCAGCAGCAGGGAGAGAGGAAAACTGTTTTTT. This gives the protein CASSRERGKLFF.

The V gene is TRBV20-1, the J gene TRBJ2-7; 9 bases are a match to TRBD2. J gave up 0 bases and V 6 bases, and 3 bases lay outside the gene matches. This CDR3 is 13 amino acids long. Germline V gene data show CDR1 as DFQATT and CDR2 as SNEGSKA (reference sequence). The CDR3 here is CSARLAASYEQYF. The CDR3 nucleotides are TGCAGTGCGCGACTAGCGGCCTCCTACGAGCAGTACTTC.

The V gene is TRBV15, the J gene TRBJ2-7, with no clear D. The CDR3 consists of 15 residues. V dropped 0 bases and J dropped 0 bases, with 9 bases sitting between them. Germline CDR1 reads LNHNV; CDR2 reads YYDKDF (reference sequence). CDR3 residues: CATSRDIGNSYEQYF. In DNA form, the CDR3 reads TGTGCCACCAGCAGAGATATCGGCAACTCCTACGAGCAGTACTTC.

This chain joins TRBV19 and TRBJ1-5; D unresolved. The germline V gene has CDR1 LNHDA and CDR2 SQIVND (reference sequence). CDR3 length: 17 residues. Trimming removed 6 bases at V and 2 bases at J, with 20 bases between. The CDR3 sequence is CASSFEDGYLGNQPQHF. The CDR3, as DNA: TGTGCCAGTAGCTTCGAGGACGGATACCTTGGCAATCAGCCCCAGCATTTT.

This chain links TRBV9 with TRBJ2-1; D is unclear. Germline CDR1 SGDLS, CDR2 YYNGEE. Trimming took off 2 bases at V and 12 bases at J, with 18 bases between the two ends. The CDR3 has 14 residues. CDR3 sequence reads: CASSVAPDVESQFF. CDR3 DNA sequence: TGTGCCAGCAGCGTGGCCCCCGACGTGGAGTCGCAGTTCTTC.

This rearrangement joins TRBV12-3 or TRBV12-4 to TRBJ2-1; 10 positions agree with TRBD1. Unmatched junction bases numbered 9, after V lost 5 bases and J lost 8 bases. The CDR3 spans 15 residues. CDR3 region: CASSPRGTGEDEQFF. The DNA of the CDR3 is TGTGCCAGCAGTCCGCGAGGGACAGGGGAGGATGAGCAGTTCTTC.

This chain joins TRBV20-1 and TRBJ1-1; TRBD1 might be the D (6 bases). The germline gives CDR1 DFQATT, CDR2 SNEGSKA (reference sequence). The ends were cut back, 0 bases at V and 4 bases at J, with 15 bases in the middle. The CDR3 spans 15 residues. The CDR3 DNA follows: TGCAGTGCTAGAGACTACAGGGAACGGGGCACTGAAGCTTTCTTT. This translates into CSARDYRERGTEAFF.

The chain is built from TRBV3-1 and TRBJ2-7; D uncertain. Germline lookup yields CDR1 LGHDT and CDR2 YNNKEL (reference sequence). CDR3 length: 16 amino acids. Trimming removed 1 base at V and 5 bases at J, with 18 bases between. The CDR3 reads CASSQGRVNFGHEQYF. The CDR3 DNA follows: TGTGCCAGCAGCCAAGGGAGAGTTAATTTCGGCCACGAGCAGTACTTC.

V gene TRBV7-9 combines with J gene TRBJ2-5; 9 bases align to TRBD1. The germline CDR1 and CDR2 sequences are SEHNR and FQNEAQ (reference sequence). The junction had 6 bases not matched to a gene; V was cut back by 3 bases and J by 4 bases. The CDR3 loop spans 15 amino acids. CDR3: CASSFPGTGLETQYF. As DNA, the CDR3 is TGTGCCAGCAGCTTCCCCGGGACAGGGTTAGAGACCCAGTACTTC. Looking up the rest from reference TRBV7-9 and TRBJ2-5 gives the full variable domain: DTGVSQNPRHKITKRGQNVTFRCDPISEHNRLYWYRQTLGQGPEFLTYFQNEAQLEKSRLLSDRFSAERPKGSFSTLEIQRTEQGDSAMYLCASSFPGTGLETQYFGPGTRLLVL.

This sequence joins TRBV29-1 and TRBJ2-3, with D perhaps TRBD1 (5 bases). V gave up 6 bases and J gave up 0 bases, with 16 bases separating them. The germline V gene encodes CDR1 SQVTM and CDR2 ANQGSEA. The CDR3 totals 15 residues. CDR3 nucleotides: TGCAGCGTCTACCCCCGGACACTTAGCACAGATACGCAGTATTTT. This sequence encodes CSVYPRTLSTDTQYF.